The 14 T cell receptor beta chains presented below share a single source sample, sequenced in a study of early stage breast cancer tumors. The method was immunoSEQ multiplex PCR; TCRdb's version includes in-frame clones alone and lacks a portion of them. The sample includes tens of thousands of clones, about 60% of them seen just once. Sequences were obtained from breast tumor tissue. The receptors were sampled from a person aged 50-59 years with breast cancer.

CDR3 protein: CASRPGQGRTEAFF. CDR3 DNA: TGCGCCAGCAGACCGGGACAGGGGAGGACTGAAGCTTTCTTT. V and J are TRBV5-1 and TRBJ1-1; 10 bases are a match to TRBD1. CDR3 length: 14 amino acids. The V gene end was trimmed by 5 bases and the J gene end by 5 bases; junction bases not matched to a gene: 6. Germline V gene lookup returns CDR1 SGHRS and CDR2 YFSETQ.

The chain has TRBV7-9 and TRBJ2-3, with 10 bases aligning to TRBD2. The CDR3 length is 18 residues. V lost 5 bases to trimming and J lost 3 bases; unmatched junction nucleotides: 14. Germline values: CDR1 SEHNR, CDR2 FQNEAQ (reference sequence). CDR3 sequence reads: CASSLPRWLAGETDTQYF. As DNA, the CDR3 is TGTGCCAGCAGCCTACCAAGGTGGCTAGCGGGAGAAACAGATACGCAGTATTTT. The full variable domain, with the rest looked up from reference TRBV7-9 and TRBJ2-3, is DTGVSQNPRHKITKRGQNVTFRCDPISEHNRLYWYRQTLGQGPEFLTYFQNEAQLEKSRLLSDRFSAERPKGSFSTLEIQRTEQGDSAMYLCASSLPRWLAGETDTQYFGPGTRLTVL.

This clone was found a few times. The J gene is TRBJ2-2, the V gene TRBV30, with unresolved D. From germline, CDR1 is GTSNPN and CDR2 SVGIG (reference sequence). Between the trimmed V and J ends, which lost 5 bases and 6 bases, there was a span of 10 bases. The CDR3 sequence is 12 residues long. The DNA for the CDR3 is TGTGCCTGGGCCTGGGGTCCCGGGGAGCTGTTTTTT. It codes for CAWAWGPGELFF.

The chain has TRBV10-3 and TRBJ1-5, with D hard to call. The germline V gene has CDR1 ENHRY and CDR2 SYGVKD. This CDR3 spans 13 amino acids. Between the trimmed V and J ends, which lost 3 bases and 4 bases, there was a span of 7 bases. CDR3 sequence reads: CAISDGGNQPQHF. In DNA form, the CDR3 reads TGTGCCATCAGTGATGGTGGAAATCAGCCCCAGCATTTT.

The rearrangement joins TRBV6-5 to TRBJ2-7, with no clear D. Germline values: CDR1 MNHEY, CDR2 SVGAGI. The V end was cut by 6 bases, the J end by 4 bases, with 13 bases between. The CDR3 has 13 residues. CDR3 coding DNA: TGTGCCAGCAGGGAGCCTAAGGTATACGAGCAGTACTTC. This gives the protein CASREPKVYEQYF.

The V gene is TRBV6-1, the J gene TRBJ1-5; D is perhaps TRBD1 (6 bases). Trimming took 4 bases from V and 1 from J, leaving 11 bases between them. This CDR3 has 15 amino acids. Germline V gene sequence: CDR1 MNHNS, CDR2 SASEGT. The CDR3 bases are TGTGCCAGCAGTGGGGGGGCGGGGAGCAATCAGCCCCAGCATTTT. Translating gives CASSGGAGSNQPQHF.

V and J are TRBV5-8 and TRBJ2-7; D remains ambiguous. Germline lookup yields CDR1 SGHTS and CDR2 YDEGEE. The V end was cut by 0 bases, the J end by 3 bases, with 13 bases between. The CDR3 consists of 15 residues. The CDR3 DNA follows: TGTGCCAGCAGCTTGGCAATAGGGTCCTTCTACGAGCAGTACTTC. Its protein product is CASSLAIGSFYEQYF.

The CDR3 region has the DNA TGCGCCAGCAGCCAAGGGTCTAGCATGGAGACCCAGTACTTC. Its protein is CASSQGSSMETQYF. This chain connects TRBV4-3 to TRBJ2-5, with D perhaps matching TRBD2 (5 bases). CDR1 LGHNA and CDR2 YSLEER come from the germline V gene. This CDR3 region has 14 residues. Trimming took off 1 base at V and 5 bases at J, with 11 bases between the two ends.

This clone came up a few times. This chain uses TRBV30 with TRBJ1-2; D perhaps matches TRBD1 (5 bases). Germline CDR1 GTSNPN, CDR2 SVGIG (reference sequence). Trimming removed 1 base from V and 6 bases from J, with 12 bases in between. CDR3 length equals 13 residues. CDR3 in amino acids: CAWSGKGTHGYTF. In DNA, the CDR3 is TGTGCCTGGAGTGGGAAGGGGACCCATGGCTACACCTTC. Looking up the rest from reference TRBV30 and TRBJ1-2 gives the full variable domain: SQTIHQWPATLVQPVGSPLSLECTVEGTSNPNLYWYRQAAGRGLQLLFYSVGIGQISSEVPQNLSASRPQDRQFILSSKKLLLSDSGFYLCAWSGKGTHGYTFGSGTRLTVV.

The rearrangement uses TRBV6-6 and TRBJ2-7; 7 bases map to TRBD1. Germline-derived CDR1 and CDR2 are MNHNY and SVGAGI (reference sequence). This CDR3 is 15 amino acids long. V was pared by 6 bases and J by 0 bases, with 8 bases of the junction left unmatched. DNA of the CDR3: TGTGCCAGCAGCCGTGACAGGGCTACCTCCTACGAGCAGTACTTC. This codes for CASSRDRATSYEQYF.

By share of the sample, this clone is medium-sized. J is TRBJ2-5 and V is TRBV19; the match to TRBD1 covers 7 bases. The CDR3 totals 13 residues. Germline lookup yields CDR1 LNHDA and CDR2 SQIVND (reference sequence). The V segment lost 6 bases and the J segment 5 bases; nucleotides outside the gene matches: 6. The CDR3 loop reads CASRQGGGETQYF. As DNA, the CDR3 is TGTGCCAGTAGGCAAGGGGGCGGCGAGACCCAGTACTTC.

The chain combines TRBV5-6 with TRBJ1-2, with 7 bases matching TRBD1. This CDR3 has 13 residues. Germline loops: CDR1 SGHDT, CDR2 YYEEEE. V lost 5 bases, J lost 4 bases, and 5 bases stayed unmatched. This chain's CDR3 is CASSQQGSYGYTF. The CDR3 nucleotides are TGTGCCAGCAGTCAACAGGGGAGCTATGGCTACACCTTC.

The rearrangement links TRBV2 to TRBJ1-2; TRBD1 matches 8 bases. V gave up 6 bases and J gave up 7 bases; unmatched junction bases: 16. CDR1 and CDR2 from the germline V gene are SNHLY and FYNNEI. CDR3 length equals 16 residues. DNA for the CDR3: TGTGCCAGCAGGGACAGGGCGCCTGGGGTCCTATCTGGCTACACCTTC. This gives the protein CASRDRAPGVLSGYTF.

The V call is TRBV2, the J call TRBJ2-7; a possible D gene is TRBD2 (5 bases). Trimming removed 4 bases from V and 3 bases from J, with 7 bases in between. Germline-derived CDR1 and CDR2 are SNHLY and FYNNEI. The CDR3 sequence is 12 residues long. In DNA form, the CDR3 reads TGTGCCAGCAGTGTTGAGGGCTACGAGCAGTACTTC. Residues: CASSVEGYEQYF.